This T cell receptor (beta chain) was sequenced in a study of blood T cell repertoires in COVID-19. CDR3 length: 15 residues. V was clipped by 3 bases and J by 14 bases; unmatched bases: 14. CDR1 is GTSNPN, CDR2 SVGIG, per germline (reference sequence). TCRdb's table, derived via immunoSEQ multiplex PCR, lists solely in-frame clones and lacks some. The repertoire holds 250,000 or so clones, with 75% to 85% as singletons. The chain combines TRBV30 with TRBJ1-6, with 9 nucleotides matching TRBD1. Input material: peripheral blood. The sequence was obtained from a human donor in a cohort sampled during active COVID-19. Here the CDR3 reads CAWSPSYRGPSALHF. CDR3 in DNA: TGTGCCTGGAGCCCAAGTTACAGGGGGCCCTCGGCCCTCCACTTT.